The 21 T cell receptor beta chains below all came from one sample that was sequenced in a study of post-analysis software for immune sequencing data (dated by TCRdb to between 2014 and 2016). Antigen specificity for these receptors is unknown. Receptor libraries were prepared by PCR. TCRdb lists the instrument as Illumina HiSeq 2500. To reduce PCR and sequencing biases, unique molecular identifiers were built into the TCR beta cDNA libraries. TCRdb reanalyzed the raw reads on its own, using fastp at Q25 for trimming and MiXCR for clone calling, and kept in-frame beta chains. Each record represents a unique CDR3 protein, reported with the most common genes and DNA among its rows. Recorded for this sample are hundreds of thousands of distinct CDR3 sequences; over 35% of them occurred a single time. The ten top clones hold roughly 12% of the sample. Study-level results and caveats: Roughly 5 TRBV segments, including TRBV5-6, TRBV5-1 and TRBV20-1, were significantly more frequent in patients than controls.

Material for sequencing was blood. The receptors come from a girl between 10 and 17 years old with multiple sclerosis.

CDR3 region: CSVRVNEQFF. Written as DNA, the CDR3 is TGCAGCGTTAGGGTCAATGAGCAGTTCTTC. The chain employs TRBV29-1 and TRBJ2-1; D uncertain. Trimming removed 5 bases from V and 6 bases from J, with 5 bases in between. Germline CDR1 reads SQVTM; CDR2 reads ANQGSEA. There are 10 residues in the CDR3.

V gene TRBV27 combines with J gene TRBJ2-7; 7 positions match TRBD2. V trimming: 6 bases; J trimming: 7 bases; junction bases outside the gene matches: 6. Looked up from germline, CDR1 is MNHEY and CDR2 is SMNVEV (reference sequence). The CDR3 has 12 amino acids. The CDR3 region has the DNA TGTGCCAGCAGGGGAGGGGACTATGAGCAGTACTTC. Translation: CASRGGDYEQYF.

CDR3 DNA sequence: TGTGCCAGCAGTTGGGATAGGGTGGATTCACCCCTCCACTTT. This encodes CASSWDRVDSPLHF. The V gene is TRBV6-5, the J gene TRBJ1-6; D gene unclear. Germline CDR1 and CDR2: MNHEY and SVGAGI. V gave up 4 bases and J gave up 8 bases, with 12 bases separating them. The CDR3 has 14 amino acids.

This clonotype has a handful of counts. The chain carries TRBV11-1 and TRBJ2-7; the D gene could be TRBD1 or TRBD2 (5 bases each). V lost 3 bases and J 2 bases, leaving 14 bases between the germline ends. CDR1 and CDR2 from the germline V gene are SGHAT and FQDESV (reference sequence). This CDR3 is built from 15 residues. This CDR3 reads CASSFGREIAYEQYF. For the CDR3, the DNA is TGTGCCAGCAGCTTCGGCAGGGAGATTGCCTACGAGCAGTACTTC.

This clonotype was seen only a few times. The chain joins TRBV6-5 to TRBJ2-7; tentative D call: TRBD1 (5 bases). The V and J ends lost 0 bases and 0 bases respectively, with 9 bases between them. This CDR3 comprises 15 residues. The germline V gene encodes CDR1 MNHEY and CDR2 SVGAGI. This chain's CDR3 is CASSYSRASSYEQYF. The CDR3 DNA reads as TGTGCCAGCAGTTACTCCAGGGCATCCTCCTACGAGCAGTACTTC.

There are a few counts of this clonotype. The gene calls are TRBV10-3 and TRBJ1-4; weak D call: TRBD1 (5 bases). The length of the CDR3 is 15 residues. The V end lost 0 bases, the J end lost 4 bases, and 9 bases lay between the germline ends. Germline CDR1 and CDR2: ENHRY and SYGVKD. DNA of the CDR3: TGTGCCATCAGTGAGTCTCCAGGGATTAATGAAAAACTGTTTTTT. Translated: CAISESPGINEKLFF.

The J gene is TRBJ1-5, the V gene TRBV7-2; D call uncertain. This CDR3 comprises 14 residues. Trimming took off 5 bases at V and 4 bases at J, with 12 bases between the two ends. Germline-derived CDR1 and CDR2 are SGHTA and FQGNSA. The CDR3 loop reads CASSDQMGNQPQHF. The CDR3 nucleotides read TGTGCCAGCAGCGATCAAATGGGGAATCAGCCCCAGCATTTT.

Here the CDR3 reads CAISESSAAENNEQFF. In DNA form, the CDR3 reads TGTGCCATCAGTGAGTCGTCCGCAGCAGAAAACAATGAGCAGTTCTTC. The genes are TRBV10-3 and TRBJ2-1; no definite D call. The V gene's germline CDR1 is ENHRY and CDR2 SYGVKD. Between the trimmed V and J ends, which lost 0 bases and 5 bases, there was a span of 14 bases. This CDR3 spans 16 amino acids.

The chain is built from TRBV5-1 and TRBJ1-5; unclear D gene. The germline V gene encodes CDR1 SGHRS and CDR2 YFSETQ. The CDR3 length is 14 residues. Trimming pared 4 bases from V and 5 bases from J, leaving 13 bases between. DNA for the CDR3: TGCGCCAGCAGCCCGGACTTTCCTCATCAGCCCCAGCATTTT. Its protein product is CASSPDFPHQPQHF.

This clonotype was seen a handful of times. The chain employs TRBV5-1 and TRBJ2-1; a possible D gene is TRBD2 (7 bases). Between the trimmed V and J ends, which lost 5 bases and 0 bases, there was a span of 15 bases. CDR1 is SGHRS, CDR2 YFSETQ, per germline. The CDR3 runs 16 residues. This CDR3 is CASRGGGMSSYNEQFF. Written as DNA, the CDR3 is TGCGCCAGCAGAGGCGGGGGCATGAGCTCCTACAATGAGCAGTTCTTC.

In this sample, this clonotype turned up a few times. The genes are TRBV10-3 and TRBJ2-7; 9 nucleotides line up with TRBD2. Germline V gene data show CDR1 as ENHRY and CDR2 as SYGVKD. V lost 3 bases, J lost 6 bases, and 9 bases stayed unmatched. The CDR3 is made up of 15 amino acids. The CDR3 nucleotides read TGTGCCATCAGTGATTCCGGGACTAGCCTAAGCGAGCAGTACTTC. Translated: CAISDSGTSLSEQYF.

The rearrangement joins TRBV14 to TRBJ1-1; the match to TRBD1 covers 7 bases. V lost 0 bases, J lost 1 base, and 2 bases stayed unmatched. CDR1 and CDR2 from the germline V gene are SGHDN and FVKESK. The length of the CDR3 is 15 residues. DNA of the CDR3: TGTGCCAGCAGCCAAGACAGGGGGAGGAACACTGAAGCTTTCTTT. Translated: CASSQDRGRNTEAFF.

This clonotype was picked up a small number of times. The V and J genes are TRBV10-1 and TRBJ2-7, with 7 bases identical to TRBD2. The J segment lost 1 base and the V segment lost 3 bases, leaving 3 bases of the junction unmatched. Germline V gene sequence: CDR1 WNHNN, CDR2 SYGVQD (reference sequence). The length of the CDR3 is 14 residues. CDR3 coding DNA: TGCGCCAGCAGTGAAGCTAGCGGTTCCTACGAGCAGTACTTC. Its translation: CASSEASGSYEQYF.

The chain combines TRBV20-1 with TRBJ1-5; D gene ambiguous. Deletions cut 2 bases from V and 1 base from J, with 12 bases between. Germline V lookup: CDR1 DFQATT, CDR2 SNEGSKA (reference sequence). The CDR3 runs 15 residues. CDR3 amino acids: CSARRIGSSNQPQHF. DNA of the CDR3: TGCAGTGCTAGACGGATAGGTTCCAGCAATCAGCCCCAGCATTTT.

CDR3 bases: TGTGCCAGCAGCGTCCGGGAGACCGGGGAGCTGTTTTTT. Encoded protein: CASSVRETGELFF. J is TRBJ2-2 and V is TRBV7-3; weak D call: TRBD2 (6 bases). V lost 5 bases to trimming and J lost 5 bases, with 9 bases between them. The CDR3 length is 13 residues. Germline-derived CDR1 and CDR2 are SGHTA and FQGTGA.

The chain employs TRBV29-1 and TRBJ2-3, with D possibly matching TRBD2 (6 bases). CDR1 and CDR2 (germline): SQVTM, ANQGSEA. Trimming left V 6 bases short and J 0 bases short, with 22 bases between. The CDR3 runs to 17 residues. CDR3 region: CSVGRGTGGKSTDTQYF. For the CDR3, the DNA is TGCAGCGTGGGACGAGGGACTGGCGGGAAAAGCACAGATACGCAGTATTTT.

This chain connects TRBV2 to TRBJ2-4; TRBD1 agrees at 8 bases. The J call may be faulty, since TRBJ2-7 better matches the DNA end. The CDR3 has 16 residues. Germline CDR1 SNHLY, CDR2 FYNNEI. In nucleotides, the CDR3 is TGTGCCAGCAGTGACAGGGGGCGGGTAGCAGCCTACGAGCAGTACTTC. It translates to CASSDRGRVAAYEQYF.

The V call is TRBV19, the J call TRBJ2-3, with a possible D match to TRBD2 (5 bases). CDR1 is LNHDA and CDR2 is SQIVND in the germline V gene (reference sequence). CDR3 size: 15 residues. Deletions cut 7 bases from V and 4 bases from J, with 18 bases between. In nucleotides, the CDR3 is TGTGCCAGTACCTCCAGCGGAAAGGGAGCAGATACGCAGTATTTT. Amino acid sequence: CASTSSGKGADTQYF.

This clonotype was counted between two and nine times. The V and J genes are TRBV29-1 and TRBJ1-1; D is possibly TRBD1 (5 bases). The V and J ends lost 7 bases and 0 bases respectively, with 9 bases between them. The CDR3 runs 12 residues. Germline CDR1 reads SQVTM; CDR2 reads ANQGSEA. DNA of the CDR3: TGCAGCGGGCGGACACTGAACACTGAAGCTTTCTTT. This translates into CSGRTLNTEAFF.

The chain recombines TRBV12-3 or TRBV12-4 with TRBJ2-2; D remains ambiguous. Trimming took off 7 bases at V and 7 bases at J, with 7 bases between the two ends. This CDR3 region has 11 residues. The chain's CDR3 is CASKSSGELFF. For the CDR3, the DNA is TGTGCCAGCAAGTCAAGCGGGGAGCTGTTTTTT.

The V and J genes are TRBV5-1 and TRBJ2-1; 8 bases fit TRBD2. The ends lost 4 bases at V and 8 bases at J; junction bases unmatched: 11. This CDR3 spans 15 amino acids. CDR1 and CDR2 (germline): SGHRS, YFSETQ. Written as DNA, the CDR3 is TGCGCCAGCAGCCTTGGGACTAGACGTACCGATGAGCAGTTCTTC. Protein product: CASSLGTRRTDEQFF.